Listed here are 6 T cell receptor beta chains from one sample, sequenced in a study of regulatory T cells in long-lasting Graves disease. Time point reported: newly diagnosed GD, antithyroid drugs for less than 3 months. Preparation of the TCR library used RNA extracted from PBMCs. Arm-PCR with iRepertoire HTBI primers amplified the CDR3 regions for these TCR beta libraries. TCRdb used MiXCR to reprocess the multiplex PCR reads, holding one entry per CDR3 protein. This sample yields under 450,000 distinct CDR3 sequences, of which 12% are seen a single time; 18% belongs to the top ten. These same data were also listed under a study on T cells in Graves' hyperthyroidism and ophthalmopathy.

Sequences were derived from peripheral blood mononuclear cells (PBMCs), sampled at new diagnosis, from a patient treated with antithyroid drugs. The receptors were gathered from a woman aged 18-29 years with Graves disease.

This clonotype was seen many times. The chain combines TRBV7-2 with TRBJ2-1; no reliable D call. This CDR3 is 16 amino acids long. With 1 base removed from V and 6 bases from J, the gap between germline ends came to 16 bases. Germline V gene sequence: CDR1 SGHTA, CDR2 FQGNSA. CDR3 DNA: TGTGCCAGCAGCTTAGAATCCCGACTTCTCCCCAATGAGCAGTTCTTC. Amino acid sequence: CASSLESRLLPNEQFF.

Regarding this clonotype: Just one base apart from a much larger clone, this may be a read error. The CDR3 spells CASSLDREGLAGGPIATDTQYF. In DNA, the CDR3 is TGTGCCAGCAGCTTAGATCGGGAGGGCCTAGCGGGAGGGCCTATCGCCACAGATACGCAGTATTTT. The V gene is TRBV11-2, the J gene TRBJ2-3, with 12 bases that match TRBD2. The J segment lost 2 bases and the V segment lost 0 bases, leaving 18 bases of the junction unmatched. Looked up from germline, CDR1 is SGHAT and CDR2 is FQNNGV. CDR3 length: 22 amino acids.

Worth noting for this clonotype: A much larger clone differs from this one at a single base, so this may be a read error. Here the CDR3 omits its conserved ending phenylalanine or tryptophan, so a read error is the likely source. V gene TRBV6-1 combines with J gene TRBJ2-7; a weak D match, TRBD1 (5 bases). This CDR3 is 13 amino acids long. The germline gives CDR1 MNHNS, CDR2 SASEGT. V was shortened by 8 bases and J by 3 bases, with 14 bases between the two germline ends. The CDR3 coding sequence is TGTGCCAGCGAATCCTACAGGAACTACGAGCAGTACCTC. The encoded protein is CASESYRNYEQYL.

V is TRBV12-3 or TRBV12-4 and J is TRBJ1-5, with 9 bases identical to TRBD1. The CDR3 spans 16 residues. J gave up 5 bases and V 1 base, and 6 bases lay outside the gene matches. The CDR3 is CASSLVGDRVDQPQHF. CDR3 bases: TGTGCCAGCAGTTTAGTTGGGGACAGGGTTGATCAGCCCCAGCATTTT.

This clonotype has ten or more counts. The chain combines TRBV6-2 or TRBV6-3 with TRBJ1-1; 7 nucleotides match TRBD1. Germline values: CDR1 MNHEY, CDR2 SVGEGT. This CDR3 is built from 15 residues. Unmatched junction bases numbered 10, after V lost 4 bases and J lost 5 bases. The CDR3 region has the DNA TGTGCCAGCAGTTCTGGACAGGCGGGGAAGACTGAAGCTTTCTTT. Protein product: CASSSGQAGKTEAFF.

As for this clonotype: This may stem from a read error, because a much larger clone lies one nucleotide away. The V and J genes are TRBV11-2 and TRBJ2-7, with D unclear. Between the trimmed V and J ends, which lost 3 bases and 0 bases, there was a span of 12 bases. This CDR3 has 15 residues. The germline gives CDR1 SGHAT, CDR2 FQNNGV. CDR3 region: CASSLISRSSYEQYF. CDR3 bases: TGTGCCAGCAGCTTGATTTCGAGATCCTCCTACGAGCAGTACTTC.